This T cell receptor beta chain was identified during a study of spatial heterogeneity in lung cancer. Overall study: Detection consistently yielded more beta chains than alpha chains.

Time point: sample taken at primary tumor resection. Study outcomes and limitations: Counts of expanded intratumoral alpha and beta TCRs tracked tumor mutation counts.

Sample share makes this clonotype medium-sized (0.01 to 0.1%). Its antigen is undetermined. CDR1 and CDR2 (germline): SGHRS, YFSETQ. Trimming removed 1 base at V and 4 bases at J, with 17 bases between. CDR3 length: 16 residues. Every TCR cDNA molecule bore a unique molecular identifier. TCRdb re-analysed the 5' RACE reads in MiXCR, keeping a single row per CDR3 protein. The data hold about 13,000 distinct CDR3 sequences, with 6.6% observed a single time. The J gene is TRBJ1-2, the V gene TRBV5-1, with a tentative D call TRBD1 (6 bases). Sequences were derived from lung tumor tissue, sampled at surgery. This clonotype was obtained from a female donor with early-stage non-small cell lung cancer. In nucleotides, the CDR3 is TGCGCCAGCAGCTTGCTGACTTTGGACAGCTCCTATGGCTACACCTTC. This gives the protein CASSLLTLDSSYGYTF.